Below are 21 T cell receptor beta chains sequenced from a single sample in a study of human T cells and chemical hapten exposure. TCRdb processed the RACE reads anew with MiXCR; each CDR3 protein has one entry. The sample has more than 150,000 distinct CDR3 sequences; 24% are singletons. Time point reported: patch test 3, about 24 weeks after DPC sensitization. Treatment denoted: therapeutic diphenylcyclopropenone sensitization with weekly scalp DPC. This specimen was whole blood, taken in connection with sensitization to the hapten diphenylcyclopropenone (DPC). These receptor sequences come from a woman aged 40-49 years with alopecia areata. Some clones in this sample may be carry-over from other donors' samples.

J is TRBJ1-1 and V is TRBV6-1; tentatively, D is TRBD1 (6 bases). Per the germline V gene, CDR1 is MNHNS and CDR2 is SASEGT. V was cut by 0 bases and J by 1 base, with 15 bases left in between. This CDR3 has 17 residues. CDR3 nucleotides: TGTGCCAGCAGTGAAGCTCATTGGACAGTCCGGAACACTGAAGCTTTCTTT. Its protein product is CASSEAHWTVRNTEAFF.

V gene TRBV27 combines with J gene TRBJ2-1; D may correspond to TRBD1 or TRBD2 (5 bases each). Trimming removed 4 bases from V and 5 bases from J, with 9 bases in between. The CDR3 spans 13 residues. Germline V gene lookup returns CDR1 MNHEY and CDR2 SMNVEV (reference sequence). The CDR3 region has the DNA TGTGCCAGCAGTTGGGACGACCACAATGAGCAGTTCTTC. It is translated as CASSWDDHNEQFF.

This chain connects TRBV29-1 to TRBJ1-1; possible D gene TRBD1, 5 bases. The CDR3 is 13 amino acids. V was cut by 7 bases and J by 0 bases, with 12 bases left in between. The germline gives CDR1 SQVTM, CDR2 ANQGSEA. DNA for the CDR3: TGCAGCGGAAGACAGCAATTGAACACTGAAGCTTTCTTT. Residues: CSGRQQLNTEAFF.

This chain connects TRBV6-2 or TRBV6-3 to TRBJ1-3; 8 nucleotides agree with TRBD1. This CDR3 region has 16 residues. Germline loops: CDR1 MNHEY, CDR2 SVGEGT. V lost 5 bases, J lost 4 bases, and 10 bases stayed unmatched. The chain's CDR3 is CASSRTGSAKGNTIYF. DNA for the CDR3: TGTGCCAGCAGTCGGACAGGGAGCGCGAAAGGAAACACCATATATTTT.

This clonotype was seen ten or more times. In DNA form, the CDR3 reads TGTGCCAGCAGCGGACCCGGTAGGGCGAATGAGCAGTTCTTC. It yields the protein CASSGPGRANEQFF. The chain combines TRBV7-9 with TRBJ2-1; no clear D gene. Trimming cost V 5 bases and J 7 bases, with 15 bases left between them. The CDR3 has 14 amino acids. From germline, CDR1 is SEHNR and CDR2 FQNEAQ (reference sequence).

This chain uses TRBV9 with TRBJ2-7; unclear D gene. Germline loops: CDR1 SGDLS, CDR2 YYNGEE. The CDR3 sequence is 14 residues long. Trimming removed 5 bases at V and 2 bases at J, with 14 bases between. CDR3 region: CASSEQASTYEQYF. The CDR3 bases are TGTGCCAGCAGTGAGCAGGCCTCTACCTACGAGCAGTACTTC.

The rearrangement links TRBV20-1 to TRBJ2-3; 9 bases are shared with TRBD2. In germline, CDR1 is DFQATT, CDR2 SNEGSKA (reference sequence). The CDR3 runs 15 residues. After removal of 4 bases from V and 1 base from J, the junction contained 6 bases not matched to a gene. As DNA, the CDR3 is TGCAGTGCTAATTCCGGGACTAGCCGCACAGATACGCAGTATTTT. This sequence encodes CSANSGTSRTDTQYF.

This clonotype was detected many times. This chain uses TRBV4-2 with TRBJ1-5; unclear D gene. V was clipped by 0 bases and J by 4 bases, with 16 bases between them. Per germline, CDR1 LGHNA and CDR2 YNFKEQ. This CDR3 is 17 amino acids long. Written as DNA, the CDR3 is TGTGCCAGCAGCCAAGACCTGGCCAGCGTATTGAATCAGCCCCAGCATTTT. This sequence encodes CASSQDLASVLNQPQHF.

This clonotype was seen more than once but under ten times. This chain uses TRBV7-6 with TRBJ2-1; TRBD2 is a possible D gene (5 bases). Per germline, CDR1 SGHVS and CDR2 FNYEAQ. The CDR3 consists of 15 residues. Trimming left V 4 bases short and J 9 bases short, with 19 bases between. The CDR3 here is CASSWESGPRGEQFF. CDR3 DNA: TGTGCCAGCAGCTGGGAGTCCGGTCCACGTGGTGAGCAGTTCTTC.

This clonotype was counted between two and nine times. The chain carries TRBV20-1 and TRBJ1-5, with 9 bases identical to TRBD1. The CDR3 sequence is 14 residues long. Germline CDR1 is DFQATT and CDR2 is SNEGSKA (reference sequence). V was clipped by 5 bases and J by 2 bases; unmatched bases: 4. The CDR3 loop is CSAPGQGRNQPQHF. CDR3 nucleotides: TGCAGTGCTCCCGGACAGGGGCGCAATCAGCCCCAGCATTTT.

This clonotype showed up just once. The chain combines TRBV7-9 with TRBJ1-1; 7 bases are shared with TRBD1. V trimming: 5 bases; J trimming: 2 bases; junction bases outside the gene matches: 5. This CDR3 is built from 14 residues. Germline lookup yields CDR1 SEHNR and CDR2 FQNEAQ (reference sequence). CDR3 protein: CASSAQGSNTEAFF. The CDR3 DNA reads TGTGCCAGCAGCGCACAGGGGAGTAACACTGAAGCTTTCTTT. Filled out from reference TRBV7-9 and TRBJ1-1, the complete variable domain reads DTGVSQNPRHKITKRGQNVTFRCDPISEHNRLYWYRQTLGQGPEFLTYFQNEAQLEKSRLLSDRFSAERPKGSFSTLEIQRTEQGDSAMYLCASSAQGSNTEAFFGQGTRLTVV.

The chain has TRBV28 and TRBJ1-1, with 7 bases fitting TRBD1. Germline V gives CDR1 MDHEN, CDR2 SYDVKM. Losses at the gene ends were 4 bases for V and 3 bases for J; bases not matched to a gene: 11. This CDR3 contains 16 residues. CDR3 sequence (DNA): TGTGCCAGCAGTTCCCCGACAGGGATAGGGTACACTGAAGCTTTCTTT. Residues: CASSSPTGIGYTEAFF.

This clonotype was detected only a few times. The rearrangement joins TRBV7-3 to TRBJ2-5; no definite D call. The germline V and J ends were trimmed by 2 bases and 4 bases, with 8 bases remaining between them. From germline, CDR1 is SGHTA and CDR2 FQGTGA. The CDR3 sequence is 13 residues long. CDR3: CASSLFIGETQYF. CDR3 nucleotide sequence: TGTGCCAGCAGCTTATTCATCGGAGAGACCCAGTACTTC. Complete variable domain (other parts from reference TRBV7-3 and TRBJ2-5): GAGVSQTPSNKVTEKGKYVELRCDPISGHTALYWYRQSLGQGPEFLIYFQGTGAADDSGLPNDRFFAVRPEGSVSTLKIQRTERGDSAVYLCASSLFIGETQYFGPGTRLLVL.

This clonotype was observed a few times. The CDR3 protein is CASSPRGAGLQETQYF. The CDR3, as DNA: TGTGCCAGCAGCCCCCGTGGTGCGGGGCTCCAAGAGACCCAGTACTTC. The gene calls are TRBV5-6 and TRBJ2-5, with D possibly being TRBD2 (6 bases). The germline V gene encodes CDR1 SGHDT and CDR2 YYEEEE. The CDR3 is 16 amino acids. The germline V and J ends were trimmed by 4 bases and 1 base, with 17 bases remaining between them.

This clonotype appeared many times. This chain links TRBV3-1 with TRBJ2-7; D remains ambiguous. CDR1 is LGHDT and CDR2 is YNNKEL in the germline V gene (reference sequence). The V gene lost 3 bases and the J gene lost 3 bases, with 6 bases spanning the gap. The CDR3 loop spans 12 amino acids. This chain's CDR3 is CASSQVNYEQYF. The CDR3 DNA follows: TGTGCCAGCAGCCAGGTAAACTACGAGCAGTACTTC.

For the CDR3, the DNA is TGTGCCAGCAGCGTAGGACAGGCGAGCTCCTACGAGCAGTACTTC. Protein product: CASSVGQASSYEQYF. The chain is built from TRBV9 and TRBJ2-7, with a weak D call TRBD1 (6 bases). Germline CDR1 SGDLS, CDR2 YYNGEE. The CDR3 is 15 amino acids. V lost 0 bases, J lost 0 bases, and 10 bases lay in between.

Only one count was recorded for this clonotype. The chain is built from TRBV7-2 and TRBJ1-1; no clear D. Trimming shortened V by 5 bases and J by 0 bases, and 7 bases separated the two germline ends. CDR1 is SGHTA and CDR2 is FQGNSA in the germline V gene. This CDR3 spans 13 amino acids. The CDR3 coding sequence is TGTGCCAGCAGCAACAGAATGAACACTGAAGCTTTCTTT. Its translation is CASSNRMNTEAFF.

The chain is built from TRBV20-1 and TRBJ1-1, with D possibly being TRBD1 (6 bases). Trimming shortened V by 5 bases and J by 4 bases, and 26 bases separated the two germline ends. The CDR3 is made up of 17 amino acids. Germline lookup yields CDR1 DFQATT and CDR2 SNEGSKA (reference sequence). The CDR3 DNA reads as TGCAGTGCTTGGGGGGGCCTACACGACAGGTCGAGCACTGAAGCTTTCTTT. Its translation is CSAWGGLHDRSSTEAFF.

V is TRBV4-3 and J is TRBJ2-6; D may be TRBD2 (6 bases). Trimming stripped 0 bases from V and 0 bases from J, with 6 bases between. Germline V gives CDR1 LGHNA, CDR2 YSLEER. The CDR3 length is 16 residues. Written as DNA, the CDR3 is TGCGCCAGCAGCCAAGAAGCGGGCTCTGGGGCCAACGTCCTGACTTTC. This sequence encodes CASSQEAGSGANVLTF.

This clonotype has just a few counts. V usage is TRBV4-3 and J usage is TRBJ2-5; 12 bases match TRBD2. The germline CDR1 and CDR2 sequences are LGHNA and YSLEER. Germline trimming cut 1 base from V and 0 bases from J; bases unmatched to any gene: 3. The CDR3 totals 17 residues. This CDR3 reads CASSQARTSGNQETQYF. CDR3 in DNA: TGCGCCAGCAGCCAAGCCCGGACTAGCGGGAACCAAGAGACCCAGTACTTC.

The chain has TRBV5-1 and TRBJ1-5; D call uncertain. The germline V gene encodes CDR1 SGHRS and CDR2 YFSETQ. This CDR3 comprises 14 residues. V lost 4 bases and J 1 base, leaving 9 bases between the germline ends. CDR3 in DNA: TGCGCCAGCAGCAACGGTGAGAGCAATCAGCCCCAGCATTTT. Protein: CASSNGESNQPQHF.